The clone carrying this TCR beta chain was observed a few times. Its antigen is unknown. The entry originates in a study of cytomegalovirus exposure and HLA in healthy donors. PCR amplification relied on 60 Vbeta primers (plus 13 Jbeta primers). The repertoire was sequenced with immunoSEQ multiplex PCR; TCRdb's copy has only in-frame clones and lacks some. The profile shows more than 110,000 clones, 78% of them singletons. General study findings and limits: Indistinguishable V segments such as TRBV6-2 and TRBV6-3 were excluded. Presence/absence analysis assumed near-uniform sequencing depth across donors. In vitro work confirmed that a few CMV-associated chains recognize CMV antigens. The HLA-A and HLA-B alleles of most subjects were reportedly predicted accurately from TCR beta sequences.

Germline trimming cut 4 bases from V and 4 bases from J; bases unmatched to any gene: 7. Germline V gene sequence: CDR1 SGHNT, CDR2 YYREEE (reference sequence). The CDR3 loop spans 15 amino acids. This TCR was recovered from a male donor in good health and CMV-seronegative. V and J are TRBV5-4 and TRBJ2-1; 8 bases match TRBD2. Source material: PBMCs. In DNA, the CDR3 is TGTGCCAGCAGCCCCACGGGGGGGCGGTACAATGAGCAGTTCTTC. Amino acids: CASSPTGGRYNEQFF.